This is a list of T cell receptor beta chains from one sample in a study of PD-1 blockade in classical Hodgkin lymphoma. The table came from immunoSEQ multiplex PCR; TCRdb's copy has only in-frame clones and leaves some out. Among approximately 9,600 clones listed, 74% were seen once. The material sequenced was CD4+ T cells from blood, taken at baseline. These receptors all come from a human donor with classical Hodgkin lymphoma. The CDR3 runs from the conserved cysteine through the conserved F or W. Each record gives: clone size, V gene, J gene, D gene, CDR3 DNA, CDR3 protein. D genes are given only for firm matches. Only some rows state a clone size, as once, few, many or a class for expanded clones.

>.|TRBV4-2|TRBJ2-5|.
TGTGCCAGCAGCCAAGATCGGGACAGGGCGGGAGGGACCCAGTACTTC
CASSQDRDRAGGTQYF
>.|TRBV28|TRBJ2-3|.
TGTGCCAGCAGTTTCCCTCTAGCTGGGAACACAGATACGCAGTATTTT
CASSFPLAGNTDTQYF
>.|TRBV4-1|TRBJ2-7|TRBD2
TGCGCCAGCAGCCAAGATCGGACTAGCGGGAGGTACGAGCAGTACTTC
CASSQDRTSGRYEQYF
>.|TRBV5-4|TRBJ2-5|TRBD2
TGTGCCAGCAGCTTGGGCGCGACGGGAGGTCGGGAGACCCAGTACTTC
CASSLGATGGRETQYF
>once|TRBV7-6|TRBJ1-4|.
TGTGCCAGCAGCTTAGCAGGGATTTATGAAAAACTGTTTTTT
CASSLAGIYEKLFF
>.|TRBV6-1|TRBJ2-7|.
TGTGCCAGCAGTATTCACCGGGACTCTCCCCTCGAGCAGTACTTC
CASSIHRDSPLEQYF
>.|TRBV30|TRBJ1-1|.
TGTGCCTGGAGTATCCTGGGCACTGAAGCTTTCTTT
CAWSILGTEAFF
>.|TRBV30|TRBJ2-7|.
TGTGCCTGGAGTGCCCCTGGCAGGTCCTACGAGCAGTACTTC
CAWSAPGRSYEQYF
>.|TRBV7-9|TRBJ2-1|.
TGTGCCAGCAGCTTAGCCCTTGGGGACACCTACAATGAGCAGTTCTTC
CASSLALGDTYNEQFF
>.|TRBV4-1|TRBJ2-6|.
TGCGCCAGCAGCCAAGATTGGGGCCCTGGGGCCAACGTCCTGACTTTC
CASSQDWGPGANVLTF
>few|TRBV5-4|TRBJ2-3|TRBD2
TGTGCCAGCAGCTCCGCCGAACGGACTAGCGGGAGGGGGGGGGATACGCAGTATTTT
CASSSAERTSGRGGDTQYF
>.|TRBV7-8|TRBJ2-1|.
TGTGCCAGCAGCCGGGGGAGCGGAACTTACAATGAGCAGTTCTTC
CASSRGSGTYNEQFF
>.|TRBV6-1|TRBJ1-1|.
TGTGCCACCCCAAGGGATCGCGTACCCAACACTGAAGCTTTCTTT
CATPRDRVPNTEAFF
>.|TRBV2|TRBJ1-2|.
TGTGCCATCTTTGGAGGGGGTGGCTACACCTTC
CAIFGGGGYTF
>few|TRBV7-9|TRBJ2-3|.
TGTGCCAGCAGCTTTGGGACAGCGGGAGCGGATACGCAGTATTTT
CASSFGTAGADTQYF
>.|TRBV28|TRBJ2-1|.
TGTGCCAGCAGCTCGACAGGGGGCTACAAGTATAGCGGGAGAAGAGGGGGTGAGCAGTTCTTC
CASSSTGGYKYSGRRGGEQFF
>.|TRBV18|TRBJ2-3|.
TGTGCCAGCTCCCCCCTGAGGACAGATACGCAGTATTTT
CASSPLRTDTQYF
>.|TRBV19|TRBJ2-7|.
TGTGCCAGTAGCCCAGATCTTGTCTACGAGCAGTACTTC
CASSPDLVYEQYF
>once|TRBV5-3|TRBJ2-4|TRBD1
TGTGCCAGGACCCCGGACAGGGGGAATGATATCGCCAAAAACATTCAGTACTTC
CARTPDRGNDIAKNIQYF
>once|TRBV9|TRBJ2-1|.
TGTGCCAGCAGCGTACAGGGCAGGCTAGTCGATGAGCAGTTCTTC
CASSVQGRLVDEQFF
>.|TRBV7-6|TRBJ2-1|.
TGTGCCAGCAGCAAAGGAGGCGATGAGCAGTTCTTC
CASSKGGDEQFF
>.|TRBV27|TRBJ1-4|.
TGTGCCAGCAGTACCTCAGGGTATAATGAAAAACTGTTTTTT
CASSTSGYNEKLFF
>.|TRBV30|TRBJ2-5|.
TGTGCCTGGAGTCTTCTGATTGACCCCAGGGAGACCCAGTACTTC
CAWSLLIDPRETQYF
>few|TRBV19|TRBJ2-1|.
TGTGCCAGTAGTATAGGACAGTCAAACAATGAGCAGTTCTTC
CASSIGQSNNEQFF
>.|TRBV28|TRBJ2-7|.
TGTGCCAGCAGGCTCAGGACGGGCGGCTACGAGCAGTACTTC
CASRLRTGGYEQYF
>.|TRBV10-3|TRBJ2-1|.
TGTGCCATCAGTGACTACTACGATGAGCAGTTCTTC
CAISDYYDEQFF
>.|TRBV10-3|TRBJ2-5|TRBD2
TGTGCCATCAGTCCGGGACTAGAAGAGACCCAGTACTTC
CAISPGLEETQYF
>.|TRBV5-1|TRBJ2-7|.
TGCGCCAGCAGTTTAAACGGGCTGGAGCAGTACTTC
CASSLNGLEQYF
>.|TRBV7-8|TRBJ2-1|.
TGTGCCAGCAGCTTAGCCCGAGGAGGTACGCGGGGTGAGCAGTTCTTC
CASSLARGGTRGEQFF